One and the same sample provided the 28 T cell receptor beta chains below, sequenced in a study of cytomegalovirus exposure and HLA in healthy donors (dated by TCRdb to 2015 to 2018). Receptor amplification or capture employed the immunoSEQ multiplex PCR assay. A mixture of 60 forward primers for TCR Vbeta segments and 13 reverse primers for TCR Jbeta segments was used in the multiplex PCR. TCRdb holds this immuneACCESS table with in-frame rearrangements only. Some clones are missing; in checked studies, unresolved V genes explain under half, and the rest has no known cause. This sample holds more than 95,000 clones; over 9.5% were observed only once. Of the sample, about a sixth is held by the ten largest clones. The specimen was PBMCs. The receptors shown here come from a man aged 40-50 years in good health and CMV-seropositive.

The chain has TRBV5-1 and TRBJ2-2, with a possible D match to TRBD2 (6 bases). V lost 0 bases to trimming and J lost 7 bases, with 16 bases between them. Germline CDR1 is SGHRS and CDR2 is YFSETQ. The CDR3 spans 16 residues. CDR3 sequence reads: CASSLDLPGEGGELFF. Here the CDR3 DNA reads TGCGCCAGCAGCTTGGATCTGCCGGGAGAGGGCGGGGAGCTGTTTTTT.

The sample holds a few counts of this clone. The chain carries TRBV30 and TRBJ1-2, with D unclear. The CDR3 is made up of 13 amino acids. In germline, CDR1 is GTSNPN, CDR2 SVGIG (reference sequence). The V end was cut by 3 bases, the J end by 4 bases, with 12 bases between. The chain's CDR3 is CAWRLGSGYGYTF. For the CDR3, the DNA is TGTGCCTGGAGGTTGGGGAGCGGCTATGGCTACACCTTC.

This clone showed up just a few times. V is TRBV19 and J is TRBJ2-7; weak D call: TRBD2 (6 bases). V lost 9 bases to trimming and J lost 6 bases, with 15 bases between them. The CDR3 runs to 12 residues. Germline CDR1 LNHDA, CDR2 SQIVND (reference sequence). CDR3 nucleotides: TGTGCCAGCGCTCTCCGAGCGGGCGAGCAGTACTTC. Its protein product is CASALRAGEQYF.

In the case of this clone: Other DNA sequences in this specimen translate into the identical CDR3. The chain is built from TRBV7-9 and TRBJ1-1; D is unresolved. Trimming left V 1 base short and J 9 bases short, with 9 bases between. Germline assignment: CDR1 SEHNR and CDR2 FQNEAQ (reference sequence). This CDR3 has 12 amino acids. The CDR3 sequence: CASSLGGGKAFF. The CDR3 DNA reads TGTGCCAGCAGCTTAGGTGGCGGAAAAGCTTTCTTT. The full variable domain, its missing parts supplied by reference TRBV7-9 and TRBJ1-1, is DTGVSQNPRHKITKRGQNVTFRCDPISEHNRLYWYRQTLGQGPEFLTYFQNEAQLEKSRLLSDRFSAERPKGSFSTLEIQRTEQGDSAMYLCASSLGGGKAFFGQGTRLTVV.

The chain joins TRBV5-5 to TRBJ2-2; TRBD2 matches at 12 bases. Trimming took 3 bases from V and 1 from J; bases not matched to a gene: 1. Germline CDR1 is SGHKS and CDR2 is YYEKEE (reference sequence). The CDR3 spans 16 residues. CDR3 coding DNA: TGTGCCAGCAGCTGGACTAGCGGGGTGAACACCGGGGAGCTGTTTTTT. Its protein product is CASSWTSGVNTGELFF.

Only a few counts were recorded for this clone. The rearrangement uses TRBV10-3 and TRBJ1-5; D not resolved. The CDR3 loop spans 12 amino acids. Germline lookup yields CDR1 ENHRY and CDR2 SYGVKD. V was trimmed by 4 bases and J by 3 bases, leaving 4 bases between them. Here the CDR3 reads CAISVYNQPQHF. In DNA, the CDR3 is TGTGCCATCAGTGTTTACAATCAGCCCCAGCATTTT.

J is TRBJ2-3 and V is TRBV5-4; a weak D match, TRBD2 (5 bases). The CDR3 consists of 15 residues. The V gene's germline CDR1 is SGHNT and CDR2 YYREEE (reference sequence). Trimming stripped 2 bases from V and 6 bases from J, with 16 bases between. The chain's CDR3 is CASSFGSNPGDTQYF. CDR3 DNA sequence: TGTGCCAGCAGCTTTGGGTCTAACCCGGGGGATACGCAGTATTTT.

The rearrangement links TRBV5-6 to TRBJ2-7; 7 bases line up with TRBD1. The germline V gene has CDR1 SGHDT and CDR2 YYEEEE. Losses at the gene ends were 1 base for V and 4 bases for J; bases not matched to a gene: 8. This CDR3 contains 15 residues. The CDR3: CASSLLQGRLYEQYF. The CDR3 DNA reads as TGTGCCAGCAGCTTGCTACAGGGGAGACTATACGAGCAGTACTTC.

CDR3 nucleotide sequence: TGTGCCAGCAGCGGTCGGGAGTACCAAGAGACCCAGTACTTC. Its protein is CASSGREYQETQYF. The V call is TRBV9, the J call TRBJ2-5, with a possible D match to TRBD2 (6 bases). The CDR3 sequence is 14 residues long. V lost 3 bases and J lost 0, with 9 bases in between. Germline values: CDR1 SGDLS, CDR2 YYNGEE.

This sequence joins TRBV11-2 and TRBJ1-1; a possible D gene is TRBD1 (5 bases). Germline V CDR1 and CDR2: SGHAT, FQNNGV. The CDR3 totals 14 residues. Trimming stripped 6 bases from V and 2 bases from J, with 13 bases between. CDR3 residues: CASRIDRYNTEAFF. CDR3 nucleotides: TGTGCCAGCAGGATAGACAGATATAACACTGAAGCTTTCTTT.

The chain carries TRBV7-9 and TRBJ2-5, with 9 bases matching TRBD1. Germline V gives CDR1 SEHNR, CDR2 FQNEAQ (reference sequence). With 5 bases clipped from V and 3 bases from J, the junction kept 7 bases outside the gene matches. CDR3 length: 15 amino acids. The CDR3 loop reads CASSTPDRGEETQYF. Here the CDR3 DNA reads TGTGCCAGCAGCACACCGGACAGGGGTGAAGAGACCCAGTACTTC.

The V and J genes are TRBV2 and TRBJ1-1; weak D call: TRBD1 (5 bases). This CDR3 is built from 15 residues. CDR1 is SNHLY and CDR2 is FYNNEI in the germline V gene. V was shortened by 10 bases and J by 0 bases, with 18 bases between the two germline ends. This CDR3 reads CATWAGTAMNTEAFF. In DNA, the CDR3 is TGTGCCACTTGGGCCGGGACTGCTATGAACACTGAAGCTTTCTTT.

This chain joins TRBV14 and TRBJ1-1, with D tentatively TRBD1 (5 bases). This CDR3 contains 15 residues. Trimming left V 1 base short and J 4 bases short, with 13 bases between. From germline, CDR1 is SGHDN and CDR2 FVKESK. The CDR3, as DNA: TGTGCCAGCAGCCAAGCAGGTGGAAGGGGCACTGAAGCTTTCTTT. It specifies CASSQAGGRGTEAFF.

This chain uses TRBV20-1 with TRBJ2-7; D might be TRBD2 (6 bases). CDR1 and CDR2 (germline): DFQATT, SNEGSKA (reference sequence). The CDR3 loop spans 11 amino acids. V gave up 3 bases and J gave up 5 bases, with 8 bases separating them. CDR3 in amino acids: CSASRGDEQYF. The CDR3 DNA sequence: TGCAGTGCTAGTCGCGGGGACGAGCAGTACTTC.

The chain carries TRBV6-1 and TRBJ2-7, with 8 bases that match TRBD1. V was pared by 4 bases and J by 6 bases, with 11 bases of the junction left unmatched. This CDR3 region has 15 residues. Germline CDR1 and CDR2: MNHNS and SASEGT. The CDR3 nucleotides are TGTGCCAGCAGTGCGTGGGGGCAGGGGGCGGGCGAGCAGTACTTC. Residues: CASSAWGQGAGEQYF.

V gene TRBV28 combines with J gene TRBJ2-1, with no clear D. This CDR3 is built from 15 residues. Trimming took off 3 bases at V and 6 bases at J, with 15 bases between the two ends. Germline-derived CDR1 and CDR2 are MDHEN and SYDVKM. The CDR3 nucleotides are TGTGCCAGCAGTTTTAGCAGAAATCAAATCAATGAGCAGTTCTTC. Residues: CASSFSRNQINEQFF.

The rearrangement links TRBV7-9 to TRBJ1-5; 10 bases are a match to TRBD1. Trimming at V came to 1 base and at J to 10 bases, leaving 13 bases not matched to a gene. From germline, CDR1 is SEHNR and CDR2 FQNEAQ (reference sequence). The CDR3 has 17 residues. CDR3 sequence reads: CASSLEPGQGPASPQHF. The CDR3 DNA reads TGTGCCAGCAGCTTAGAACCGGGACAGGGGCCGGCTAGCCCCCAGCATTTT.

The rearrangement uses TRBV4-3 and TRBJ2-1; tentatively, D is TRBD1 (6 bases). The CDR3 is 15 residues long. Germline V CDR1 and CDR2: LGHNA, YSLEER. The ends were cut back, 0 bases at V and 5 bases at J, with 11 bases in the middle. The CDR3 loop reads CASSQDWTEHNEQFF. For the CDR3, the DNA is TGCGCCAGCAGCCAAGATTGGACAGAGCACAATGAGCAGTTCTTC.

This clone was counted only a few times. This sequence joins TRBV4-1 and TRBJ1-3; D gene ambiguous. The ends were cut back, 0 bases at V and 0 bases at J, with 9 bases in the middle. The CDR3 extends over 16 amino acids. Germline CDR1 is MGHRA and CDR2 is YSYEKL. CDR3 residues: CASSQDSGNSGNTIYF. CDR3 coding DNA: TGCGCCAGCAGCCAAGATTCGGGGAACTCTGGAAACACCATATATTTT.

The chain employs TRBV9 and TRBJ2-1; perhaps TRBD2 as D (6 bases). V was clipped by 2 bases and J by 8 bases, with 17 bases between them. The CDR3 has 15 residues. Germline V gene lookup returns CDR1 SGDLS and CDR2 YYNGEE. DNA for the CDR3: TGTGCCAGCAGCGTCCGCGGGACCGGTCGGGATGAGCAGTTCTTC. Protein sequence: CASSVRGTGRDEQFF.

The rearrangement uses TRBV27 and TRBJ2-2, with 10 bases lining up with TRBD2. The CDR3 runs 17 residues. After removal of 2 bases from V and 5 bases from J, the junction contained 8 bases not matched to a gene. Germline V gives CDR1 MNHEY, CDR2 SMNVEV (reference sequence). CDR3 nucleotides: TGTGCCAGCAGTTTACAGGGTAGCGGGAGGTATACCGGGGAGCTGTTTTTT. This encodes CASSLQGSGRYTGELFF.

This clone has just a few counts. The rearrangement links TRBV4-3 to TRBJ1-4; D might be TRBD1 (5 bases). CDR3 length: 16 residues. The ends were cut back, 5 bases at V and 4 bases at J, with 17 bases in the middle. CDR1 is LGHNA, CDR2 YSLEER, per germline. The CDR3 region has the DNA TGCGCCAGCAGCGAACAAGGTGACAGATTTAATGAAAAACTGTTTTTT. Its translation: CASSEQGDRFNEKLFF.

In its sample, this clone was seen a few times. J is TRBJ2-7 and V is TRBV28, with 8 bases aligning to TRBD2. V was clipped by 9 bases and J by 5 bases; unmatched bases: 21. This CDR3 has 17 amino acids. Germline V lookup: CDR1 MDHEN, CDR2 SYDVKM. The CDR3 nucleotides are TGTGCCAGAAGTCCACCGGGACTAGGGGCTTTCATGGACGAGCAGTACTTC. As protein: CARSPPGLGAFMDEQYF.

For this clone: A junction boundary mismatches the germline segment, possibly from a read error. This chain connects TRBV7-6 to TRBJ2-5, with a possible D match to TRBD2 (5 bases). From germline, CDR1 is SGHVS and CDR2 FNYEAQ. The CDR3 runs to 16 residues. CDR3 residues: CANSLRAATHQETQYF. CDR3 DNA sequence: TGTGCCAACAGCTTAAGAGCGGCTACTCATCAAGAGACCCAGTACTTC.

J is TRBJ2-7 and V is TRBV5-1; TRBD2 matches 11 bases. The V gene's germline CDR1 is SGHRS and CDR2 YFSETQ. There are 13 residues in the CDR3. J was trimmed by 5 bases and V by 4 bases; bases with no gene match: 2. The CDR3 sequence is CASSPTSGNEQYF. In DNA form, the CDR3 reads TGCGCCAGCAGCCCGACTAGCGGGAACGAGCAGTACTTC.

The J gene is TRBJ1-2, the V gene TRBV10-2, with TRBD1 matching 9 bases. The CDR3 length is 16 residues. V was clipped by 3 bases and J by 3 bases; unmatched bases: 8. CDR1 is WSHSY and CDR2 is SAAADI in the germline V gene. CDR3 coding DNA: TGCGCCAGCAGTGACGAGACAGGGGGAATTGACTATGGCTACACCTTC. Amino acids: CASSDETGGIDYGYTF.

In this sample, this clone turned up a few times. The chain joins TRBV30 to TRBJ2-4, with 7 nucleotides matching TRBD1. This CDR3 comprises 12 residues. V gave up 3 bases and J gave up 8 bases; unmatched junction bases: 4. Germline CDR1 is GTSNPN and CDR2 is SVGIG (reference sequence). CDR3 amino acids: CAWRGGPDIQYF. For the CDR3, the DNA is TGTGCCTGGAGAGGGGGCCCAGACATTCAGTACTTC.

This clone was counted a few times. J is TRBJ1-3 and V is TRBV5-1, with D perhaps matching TRBD1 (5 bases). The germline V gene has CDR1 SGHRS and CDR2 YFSETQ. V was clipped by 7 bases and J by 1 base, with 12 bases between them. The CDR3 is 14 residues long. Written as DNA, the CDR3 is TGCGCCAGCCGCCCGGGGGAATCTGGAAACACCATATATTTT. This gives the protein CASRPGESGNTIYF. Variable domain in full (rest from reference TRBV5-1 and TRBJ1-3): KAGVTQTPRYLIKTRGQQVTLSCSPISGHRSVSWYQQTPGQGLQFLFEYFSETQRNKGNFPGRFSGRQFSNSRSEMNVSTLELGDSALYLCASRPGESGNTIYFGEGSWLTVV.